This T cell receptor (beta chain) was found in a study of OX40 agonist ivuxolimab in advanced cancers. Overall study findings and caveats: The study observed clonal expansion of CD4+ and CD8+ blood T cells by week 6 at 0.1 to 3.0 mg/kg. The average count of expanded clones was higher among CD8+ T cells than among CD4+.

The protocol was immunoSEQ multiplex PCR, while the TCRdb copy is restricted to in-frame clones and leaves out a portion. The sample includes about 46,000 clones, around 90% of them seen just once. On this clone: Its matching antigen is unknown.

Prior autoimmune disease or systemic immunosuppression barred patients. The CDR3 sequence is 16 residues long. CDR1 SGDLS and CDR2 YYNGEE come from the germline V gene. V lost 4 bases, J lost 6 bases, and 20 bases lay in between. The chain links TRBV9 to TRBJ1-5; tentatively, D is TRBD1 (5 bases). This sequence originates from an adult with an advanced solid tumor such as melanoma, head and neck, liver or kidney cancer. The sample in question was CD4+ or CD8+ T cells sorted from blood, obtained in a trial of the OX40 agonist ivuxolimab. The CDR3 region is CASSPDRGGKVQPQHF. For the CDR3, the DNA is TGTGCCAGCAGCCCCGATCGGGGGGGGAAGGTTCAGCCCCAGCATTTT. Looking up the rest from reference TRBV9 and TRBJ1-5 gives the full variable domain: DSGVTQTPKHLITATGQRVTLRCSPRSGDLSVYWYQQSLDQGLQFLIQYYNGEERAKGNILERFSAQQFPDLHSELNLSSLELGDSALYFCASSPDRGGKVQPQHFGDGTRLSIL.